The clone carrying this T cell receptor (beta chain) came up many times. What was amplified from RNA transcripts were TCR beta CDR3 regions. Carried out on the TCR CDR3, a first-round RT-PCR used the HTBI primer set. One entry per CDR3 protein results from TCRdb running MiXCR on the multiplex PCR reads. The data contain about 560,000 distinct CDR3 sequences, 40% to 55% of them singletons. These data are taken from a study of T cells in Graves' hyperthyroidism and ophthalmopathy. CDR3 length equals 15 residues. The ends lost 6 bases at V and 4 bases at J; junction bases unmatched: 7. The V gene is TRBV12-3 or TRBV12-4, the J gene TRBJ1-5; TRBD1 matches at 9 bases. Sample: peripheral blood or thyroid tissue (not recorded which). The origin of this receptor is a young woman with Graves' hyperthyroidism. The CDR3 is CASSGGTGWNQPQHF. CDR3 in DNA: TGTGCCAGCAGCGGAGGGACAGGGTGGAATCAGCCCCAGCATTTT.